The clone carrying this T cell receptor (beta chain) has just a few counts. Antigen: not known. This sample is drawn from a study of chemoradiotherapy in HPV16-positive cancers. For the study at large: Candidate HPV-specific clones and shared TCR motifs came from a couple of HPV16-positive patients.

TCRdb's table, derived via immunoSEQ multiplex PCR, lists solely in-frame clones and lacks some. Here the sample spans some 5,100 clones, approximately 80% being singletons. V lost 2 bases and J lost 7; bases outside the gene matches: 5. The germline gives CDR1 SQVTM, CDR2 ANQGSEA. The CDR3 loop spans 14 amino acids. Whole-study results and caveats: Candidate HPV-specific clones and E7-related TCR motifs grew in tumor during treatment.

The clonotype was recovered from a human donor with HPV-associated anogenital cancer. The sample consisted of tumor tissue, taken from a patient who underwent chemoradiotherapy. The chain recombines TRBV29-1 with TRBJ1-6, with 7 bases that match TRBD1. The CDR3 protein is CSVESTGANSPLHF. CDR3 DNA sequence: TGCAGCGTTGAAAGCACAGGGGCCAATTCACCCCTCCACTTT.